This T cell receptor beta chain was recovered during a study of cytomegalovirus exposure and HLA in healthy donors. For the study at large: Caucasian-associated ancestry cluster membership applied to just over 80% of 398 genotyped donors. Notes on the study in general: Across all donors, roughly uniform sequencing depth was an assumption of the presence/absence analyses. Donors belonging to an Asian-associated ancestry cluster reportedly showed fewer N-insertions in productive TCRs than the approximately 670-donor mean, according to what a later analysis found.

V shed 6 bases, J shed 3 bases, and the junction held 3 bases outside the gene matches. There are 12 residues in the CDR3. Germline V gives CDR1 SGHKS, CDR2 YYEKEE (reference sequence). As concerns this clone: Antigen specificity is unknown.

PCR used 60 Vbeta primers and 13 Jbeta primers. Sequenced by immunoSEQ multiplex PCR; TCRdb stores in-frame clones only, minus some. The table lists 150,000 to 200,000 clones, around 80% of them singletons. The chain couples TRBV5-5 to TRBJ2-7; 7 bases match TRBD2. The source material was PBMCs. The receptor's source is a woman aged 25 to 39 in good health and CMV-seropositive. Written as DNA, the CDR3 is TGTGCCAGCACTCGGGGGGTCTACGAGCAGTACTTC. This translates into CASTRGVYEQYF. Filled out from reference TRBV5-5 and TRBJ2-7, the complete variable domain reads DAGVTQSPTHLIKTRGQQVTLRCSPISGHKSVSWYQQVLGQGPQFIFQYYEKEERGRGNFPDRFSARQFPNYSSELNVNALLLGDSALYLCASTRGVYEQYFGPGTRLTVT.